This TCR beta chain was sequenced during a study of T cells in Graves' hyperthyroidism and ophthalmopathy. Deletions cut 6 bases from V and 4 bases from J, with 10 bases between. CDR3 length equals 11 residues. Germline V gene sequence: CDR1 SQVTM, CDR2 ANQGSEA. TCR beta CDR3 region amplification was performed from RNA transcripts. Initially, a first-round RT-PCR of the TCR CDR3 employed the HTBI primer set. TCRdb processed the multiplex PCR reads anew with MiXCR; each CDR3 protein has one entry. The repertoire has more than 350,000 distinct CDR3 sequences, about 15% of them found once; the top ten carry approximately 29%. These patients, aged 18 to 65, had recently diagnosed hyperthyroidism lasting under 2 months.

The chain couples TRBV29-1 to TRBJ2-7; TRBD1 might be the D (6 bases). The sequence came from a woman in her 30s with Graves' hyperthyroidism. Specimen: blood. The CDR3 DNA follows: TGCAGCGTGTACACAGGGTACGAGCAGTACTTC. Protein: CSVYTGYEQYF.